Below, one TCR beta chain is given with its context. Its antigen is unidentified. These data originate in a study of CD8+ T cells in alopecia areata. Looking at the study overall: Those patients who were treated received oral tofacitinib, which was given at 5 to 10 mg twice daily for moderate-to-severe alopecia areata. The drug, tofacitinib, lasted 6 to 18 months, followed by 6 months off drug. Findings of the study overall: Compared with mice, patients displayed less clear TCR sharing, possibly for HLA-related reasons. Especially in alopecia totalis/universalis, lesional scalp showed greater clonality than normal scalp did.

The CDR3 has 15 amino acids. The germline V gene encodes CDR1 SNHLY and CDR2 FYNNEI. J gave up 7 bases and V 2 bases, and 5 bases lay outside the gene matches. Lesional scalp tissue (obtained by punch biopsy) and peripheral blood were collected from alopecia areata patients. TCR sequencing used cDNA made by reverse transcription of extracted RNA. The data were produced by immunoSEQ multiplex PCR, yet TCRdb's version contains in-frame clones alone and is incomplete. Of some 11,000 clones listed, 50% to 60% are singletons. The V and J genes are TRBV2 and TRBJ2-1, with 10 bases identical to TRBD2. Sequenced: skin. This sequence originates from a human donor with alopecia areata. Here the CDR3 reads CASSEWLAGVNEQFF. CDR3 sequence (DNA): TGTGCCAGCAGTGAATGGCTAGCGGGAGTTAATGAGCAGTTCTTC.